This T cell receptor (beta chain) was sequenced during a study of cytomegalovirus exposure and HLA in healthy donors. At the level of the study: In an earlier analysis, 95 million to 140 million unique TCR beta sequences were found from 150 million to 200 million T cells. Study-wide results and limits: Near-uniform donor sequencing depth was presumed by presence/absence analyses. A prior analysis recorded that most TCR beta V segments were productive about 87% or about 30% of the time.

As to this clone: Its antigen is as yet unknown.

The CDR3 is 14 residues long. The trim removed 6 bases at V and 5 bases at J, leaving 6 bases unmatched. Per germline, CDR1 SGHVS and CDR2 FQNEAQ. PCR amplification relied on 60 Vbeta primers (plus 13 Jbeta primers). Produced via immunoSEQ multiplex PCR; TCRdb's table is partial and in-frame only. The sample yields about 76,000 clones, roughly 79% seen once. The sequence was collected from a young woman in good health and CMV-seronegative. Sequencing was carried out using PBMCs. This chain uses TRBV7-8 with TRBJ2-2; 7 positions agree with TRBD1. The CDR3 is CASSDRVGTGELFF. In nucleotides, the CDR3 is TGTGCCAGCAGTGACAGGGTTGGGACCGGGGAGCTGTTTTTT.